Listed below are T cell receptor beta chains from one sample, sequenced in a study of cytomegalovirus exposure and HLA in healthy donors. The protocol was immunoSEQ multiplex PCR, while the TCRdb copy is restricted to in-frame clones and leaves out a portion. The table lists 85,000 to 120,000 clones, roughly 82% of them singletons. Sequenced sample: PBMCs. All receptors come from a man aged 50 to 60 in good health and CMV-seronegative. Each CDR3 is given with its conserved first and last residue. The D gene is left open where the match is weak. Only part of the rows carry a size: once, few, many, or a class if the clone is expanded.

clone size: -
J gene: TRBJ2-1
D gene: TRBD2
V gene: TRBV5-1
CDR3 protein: CASRPGLAGGNEQFF
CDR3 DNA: TGCGCCAGCAGGCCGGGACTAGCGGGGGGGAATGAGCAGTTCTTC

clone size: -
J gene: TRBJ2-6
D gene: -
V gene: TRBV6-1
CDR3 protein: CASKPGSGANVLTF
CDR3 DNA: TGTGCCAGCAAGCCTGGCTCTGGGGCCAACGTCCTGACTTTC

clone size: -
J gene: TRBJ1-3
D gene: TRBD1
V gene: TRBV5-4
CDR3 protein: CASSDIRTGVGNTIYF
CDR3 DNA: TGTGCCAGCAGCGACATAAGGACAGGGGTGGGAAACACCATATATTTT

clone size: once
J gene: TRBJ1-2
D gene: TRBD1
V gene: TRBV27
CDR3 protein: CASSSTGFVSTGYTF
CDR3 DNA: TGTGCCAGCAGTTCGACAGGGTTCGTGTCTACTGGCTACACCTTC

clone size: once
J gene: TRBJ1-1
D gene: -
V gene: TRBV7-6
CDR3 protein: CASSLGQASEAFF
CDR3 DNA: TGTGCCAGCAGCTTAGGACAGGCGTCTGAAGCTTTCTTT

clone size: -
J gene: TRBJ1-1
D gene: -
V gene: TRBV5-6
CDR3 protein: CASSSTENTEAFF
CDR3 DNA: TGTGCCAGCAGCTCGACAGAAAACACTGAAGCTTTCTTT

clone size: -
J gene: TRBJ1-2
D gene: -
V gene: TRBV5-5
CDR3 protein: CASSWGVAEGYTF
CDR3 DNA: TGTGCCAGCAGCTGGGGGGTTGCGGAGGGCTACACCTTC

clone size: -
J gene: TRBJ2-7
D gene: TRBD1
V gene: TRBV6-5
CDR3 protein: CASSYVTGGYEQYF
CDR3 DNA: TGTGCCAGCAGTTACGTGACAGGGGGTTACGAGCAGTACTTC

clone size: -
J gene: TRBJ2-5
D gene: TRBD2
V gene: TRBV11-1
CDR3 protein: CASSLAGGGQETQYF
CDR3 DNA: TGTGCCAGCAGCCTAGCGGGGGGGGGACAAGAGACCCAGTACTTC

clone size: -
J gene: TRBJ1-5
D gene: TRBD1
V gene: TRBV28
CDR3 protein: CASTERGRGIGQPQHF
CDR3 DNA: TGTGCCAGCACCGAGAGGGGCAGGGGGATAGGACAGCCCCAGCATTTT

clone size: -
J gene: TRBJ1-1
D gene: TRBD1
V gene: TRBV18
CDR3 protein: CASSPLQGNGVAFF
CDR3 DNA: TGTGCCAGCTCACCCCTACAGGGGAATGGTGTAGCTTTCTTT

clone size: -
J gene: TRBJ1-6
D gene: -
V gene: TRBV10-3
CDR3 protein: CAISTGFGRNNSPLHF
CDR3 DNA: TGTGCCATCAGTACGGGATTTGGGCGAAATAATTCACCCCTCCACTTT

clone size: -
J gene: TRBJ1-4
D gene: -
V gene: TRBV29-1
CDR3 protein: CSVRGGIANEKLFF
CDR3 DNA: TGCAGCGTTAGAGGAGGGATCGCTAATGAAAAACTGTTTTTT

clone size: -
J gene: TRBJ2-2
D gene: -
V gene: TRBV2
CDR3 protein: CASSLQGGTGELFF
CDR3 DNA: TGTGCCAGCAGTCTACAGGGCGGCACCGGGGAGCTGTTTTTT

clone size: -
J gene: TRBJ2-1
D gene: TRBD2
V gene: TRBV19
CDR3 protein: CASRSGLAGRNEQFF
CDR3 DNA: TGTGCCAGTAGGTCGGGACTAGCGGGGCGGAATGAGCAGTTCTTC

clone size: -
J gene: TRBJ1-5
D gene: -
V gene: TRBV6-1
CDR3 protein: CASSEAELMQPQHF
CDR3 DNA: TGTGCCAGCAGTGAAGCTGAACTGATGCAGCCCCAGCATTTT

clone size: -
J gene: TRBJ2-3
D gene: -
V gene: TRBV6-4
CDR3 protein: CASSESSRGSTDTQYF
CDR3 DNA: TGTGCCAGCAGTGAATCGAGCCGAGGTAGCACAGATACGCAGTATTTT

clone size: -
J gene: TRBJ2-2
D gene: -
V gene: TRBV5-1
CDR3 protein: CASSPQTVKGGELFF
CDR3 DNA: TGCGCCAGCAGCCCGCAGACAGTTAAAGGGGGGGAGCTGTTTTTT

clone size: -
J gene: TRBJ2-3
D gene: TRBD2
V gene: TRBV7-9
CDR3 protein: CASRMTSGGTDTQYF
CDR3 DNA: TGTGCCAGCAGAATGACTAGCGGGGGGACAGATACGCAGTATTTT

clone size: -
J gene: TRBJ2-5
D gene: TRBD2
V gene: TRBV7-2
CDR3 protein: CASRGTSGEETQYF
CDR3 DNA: TGTGCCAGCAGGGGGACTAGCGGGGAAGAGACCCAGTACTTC

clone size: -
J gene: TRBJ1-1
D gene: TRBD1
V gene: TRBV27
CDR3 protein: CASKYRPTGVATEAFF
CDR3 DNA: TGTGCCAGCAAATACAGACCCACAGGGGTGGCCACTGAAGCTTTCTTT

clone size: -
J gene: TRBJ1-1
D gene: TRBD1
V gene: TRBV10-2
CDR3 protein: CASSENRGNTEAFF
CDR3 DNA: TGCGCCAGCAGTGAGAACAGGGGGAACACTGAAGCTTTCTTT

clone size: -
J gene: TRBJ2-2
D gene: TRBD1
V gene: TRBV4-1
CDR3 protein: CASSPTLSPDRDGAGELFF
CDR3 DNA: TGCGCCAGCAGCCCAACCTTATCACCAGACAGGGATGGAGCCGGGGAGCTGTTTTTT

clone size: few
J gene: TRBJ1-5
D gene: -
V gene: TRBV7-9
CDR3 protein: CASSLSADQPQHF
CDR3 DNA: TGTGCCAGCAGCTTATCGGCGGATCAGCCCCAGCATTTT

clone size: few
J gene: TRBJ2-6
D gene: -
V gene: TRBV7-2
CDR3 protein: CASSSTYLQGSGANVLTF
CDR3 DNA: TGTGCCAGCAGCTCAACATACCTACAGGGTTCTGGGGCCAACGTCCTGACTTTC

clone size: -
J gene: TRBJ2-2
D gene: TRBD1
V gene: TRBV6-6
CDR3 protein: CASSFSGTGSTGELFF
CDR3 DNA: TGTGCCAGCAGTTTCTCCGGGACAGGGAGCACCGGGGAGCTGTTTTTT

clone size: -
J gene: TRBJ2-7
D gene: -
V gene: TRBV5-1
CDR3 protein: CASSLGLGGVSYEQYF
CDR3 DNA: TGCGCCAGCAGCTTGGGGCTTGGAGGGGTTTCATACGAGCAGTACTTC

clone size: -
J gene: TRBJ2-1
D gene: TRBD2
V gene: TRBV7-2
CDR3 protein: CASSLDWRGGYEQFF
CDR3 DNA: TGTGCCAGCAGCTTAGATTGGCGGGGGGGCTATGAGCAGTTCTTC